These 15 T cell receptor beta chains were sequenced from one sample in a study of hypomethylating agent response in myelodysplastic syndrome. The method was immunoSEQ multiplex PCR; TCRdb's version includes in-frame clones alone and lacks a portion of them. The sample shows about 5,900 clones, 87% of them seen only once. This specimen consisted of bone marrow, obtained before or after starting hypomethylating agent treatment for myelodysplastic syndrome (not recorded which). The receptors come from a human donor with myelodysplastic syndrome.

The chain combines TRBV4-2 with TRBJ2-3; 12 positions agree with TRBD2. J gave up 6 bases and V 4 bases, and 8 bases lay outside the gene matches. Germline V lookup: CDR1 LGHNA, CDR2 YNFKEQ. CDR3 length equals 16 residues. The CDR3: CASSPRTSGVEDTQYF. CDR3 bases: TGTGCCAGCAGCCCCCGGACTAGCGGGGTGGAGGATACGCAGTATTTT.

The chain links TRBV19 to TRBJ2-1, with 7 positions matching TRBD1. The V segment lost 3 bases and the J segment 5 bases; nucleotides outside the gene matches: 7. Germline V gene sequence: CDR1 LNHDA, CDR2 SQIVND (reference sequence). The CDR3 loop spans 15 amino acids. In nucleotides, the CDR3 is TGTGCCAGTAGTATCCACCGGGACAGAGACAATGAGCAGTTCTTC. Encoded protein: CASSIHRDRDNEQFF. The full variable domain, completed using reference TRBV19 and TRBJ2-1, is DGGITQSPKYLFRKEGQNVTLSCEQNLNHDAMYWYRQDPGQGLRLIYYSQIVNDFQKGDIAEGYSVSREKKESFPLTVTSAQKNPTAFYLCASSIHRDRDNEQFFGPGTRLTVL.

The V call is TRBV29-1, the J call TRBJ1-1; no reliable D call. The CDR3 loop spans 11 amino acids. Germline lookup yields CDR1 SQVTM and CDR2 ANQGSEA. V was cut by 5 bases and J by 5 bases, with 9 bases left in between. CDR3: CSVHYGTEAFF. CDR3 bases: TGCAGCGTTCACTATGGGACTGAAGCTTTCTTT.

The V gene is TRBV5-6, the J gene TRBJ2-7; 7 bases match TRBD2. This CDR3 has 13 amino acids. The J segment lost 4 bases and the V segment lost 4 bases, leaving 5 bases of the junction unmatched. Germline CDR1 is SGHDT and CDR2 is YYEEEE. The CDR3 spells CASSASGRYEQYF. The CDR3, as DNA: TGTGCCAGCAGCGCTTCCGGGAGGTACGAGCAGTACTTC.

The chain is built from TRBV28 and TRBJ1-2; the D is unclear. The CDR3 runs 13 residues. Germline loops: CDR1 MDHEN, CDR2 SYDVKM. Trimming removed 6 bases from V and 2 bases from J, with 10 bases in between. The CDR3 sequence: CASSYTRNYGYTF. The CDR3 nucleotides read TGTGCCAGCAGCTATACACGAAACTATGGCTACACCTTC.

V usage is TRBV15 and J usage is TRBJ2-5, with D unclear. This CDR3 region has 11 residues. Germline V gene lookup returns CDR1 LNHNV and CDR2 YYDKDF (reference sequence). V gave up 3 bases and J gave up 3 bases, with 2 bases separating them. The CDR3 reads CATSRKETQYF. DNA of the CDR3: TGTGCCACCAGCAGGAAAGAGACCCAGTACTTC.

CDR3 sequence reads: CASSPRQVSTDTQYF. CDR3 DNA: TGTGCCAGCAGTCCACGACAGGTATCGACAGATACGCAGTATTTT. This rearrangement joins TRBV6-1 to TRBJ2-3; perhaps TRBD1 as D (6 bases). Per the germline V gene, CDR1 is MNHNS and CDR2 is SASEGT. This CDR3 is built from 15 residues. V was clipped by 5 bases and J by 3 bases, with 15 bases between them.

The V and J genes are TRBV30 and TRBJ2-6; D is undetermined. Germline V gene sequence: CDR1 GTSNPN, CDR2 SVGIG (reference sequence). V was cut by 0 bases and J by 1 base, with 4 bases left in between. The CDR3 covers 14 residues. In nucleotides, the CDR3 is TGTGCCTGGAGTGTAGGGTCTGGGGCCAACGTCCTGACTTTC. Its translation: CAWSVGSGANVLTF.

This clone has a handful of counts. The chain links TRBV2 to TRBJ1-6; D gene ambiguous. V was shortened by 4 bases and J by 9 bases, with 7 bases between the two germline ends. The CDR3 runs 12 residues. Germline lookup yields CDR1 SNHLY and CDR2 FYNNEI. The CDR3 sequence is CASSGYGSPLHF. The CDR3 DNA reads TGTGCCAGCAGTGGGTATGGTTCACCCCTCCACTTT.

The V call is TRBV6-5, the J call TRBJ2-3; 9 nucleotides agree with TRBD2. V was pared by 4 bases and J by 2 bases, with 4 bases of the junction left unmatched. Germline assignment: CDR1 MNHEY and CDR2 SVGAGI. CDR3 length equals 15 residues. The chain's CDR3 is CASSSTSGNTDTQYF. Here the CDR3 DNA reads TGTGCCAGCAGTTCGACTAGCGGTAACACAGATACGCAGTATTTT.

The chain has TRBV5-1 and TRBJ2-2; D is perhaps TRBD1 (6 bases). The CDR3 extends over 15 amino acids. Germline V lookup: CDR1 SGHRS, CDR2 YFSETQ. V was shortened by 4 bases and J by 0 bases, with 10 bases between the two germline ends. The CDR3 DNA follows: TGCGCCAGCAGCCAGGGACATTCGAACACCGGGGAGCTGTTTTTT. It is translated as CASSQGHSNTGELFF.

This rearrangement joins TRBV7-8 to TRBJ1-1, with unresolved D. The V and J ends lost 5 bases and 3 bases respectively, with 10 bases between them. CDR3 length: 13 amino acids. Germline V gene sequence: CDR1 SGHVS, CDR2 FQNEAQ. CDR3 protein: CASSAQRDTEAFF. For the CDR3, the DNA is TGTGCCAGCAGCGCCCAACGGGACACTGAAGCTTTCTTT.

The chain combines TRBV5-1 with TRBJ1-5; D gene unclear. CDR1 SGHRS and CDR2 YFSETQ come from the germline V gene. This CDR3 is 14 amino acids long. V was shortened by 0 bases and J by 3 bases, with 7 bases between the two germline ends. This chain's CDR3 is CASSLDGPNQPQHF. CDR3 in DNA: TGCGCCAGCAGCTTGGACGGTCCCAATCAGCCCCAGCATTTT.

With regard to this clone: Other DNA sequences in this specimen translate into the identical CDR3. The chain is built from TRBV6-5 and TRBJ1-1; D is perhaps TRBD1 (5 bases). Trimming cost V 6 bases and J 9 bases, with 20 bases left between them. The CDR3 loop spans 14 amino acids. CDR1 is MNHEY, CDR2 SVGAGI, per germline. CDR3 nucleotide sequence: TGTGCCAGCAGCCGGGATCAAGGGGATAGGAAAGCTTTCTTT. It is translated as CASSRDQGDRKAFF.

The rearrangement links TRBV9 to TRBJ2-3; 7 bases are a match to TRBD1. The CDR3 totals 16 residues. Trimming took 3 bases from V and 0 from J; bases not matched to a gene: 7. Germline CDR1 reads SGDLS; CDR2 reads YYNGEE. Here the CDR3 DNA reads TGTGCCAGCAGCGAAAGACAGGGAACTAGCACAGATACGCAGTATTTT. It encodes CASSERQGTSTDTQYF.